This T cell receptor (beta chain) was identified in a study of shared clonotypes between healthy human individuals. CD45RO-negative, CCR7-positively selected cells formed the naive CD8 fraction, excluding terminally differentiated effector memory CD45RA+ cells. There are 16 residues in the CDR3. Germline-derived CDR1 and CDR2 are SEHNR and FQNEAQ (reference sequence). The junction had 7 bases not matched to a gene; V was cut back by 5 bases and J by 2 bases. The protocol was immunoSEQ multiplex PCR, while the TCRdb copy is restricted to in-frame clones and leaves out a portion. The table shows approximately 2,200,000 clones, with about 92% occurring only once.

The chain carries TRBV7-9 and TRBJ1-3; 9 nucleotides agree with TRBD1. Sequencing was carried out using naive CD8+ T cells from PBMCs. The sequence derives from a man aged 18 to 35 in good health. Some clones in this sample may be carry-over from other donors' samples. CDR3 region: CASSTRTGEAGNTIYF. In DNA form, the CDR3 reads TGTGCCAGCAGCACGAGGACAGGGGAGGCTGGAAACACCATATATTTT.